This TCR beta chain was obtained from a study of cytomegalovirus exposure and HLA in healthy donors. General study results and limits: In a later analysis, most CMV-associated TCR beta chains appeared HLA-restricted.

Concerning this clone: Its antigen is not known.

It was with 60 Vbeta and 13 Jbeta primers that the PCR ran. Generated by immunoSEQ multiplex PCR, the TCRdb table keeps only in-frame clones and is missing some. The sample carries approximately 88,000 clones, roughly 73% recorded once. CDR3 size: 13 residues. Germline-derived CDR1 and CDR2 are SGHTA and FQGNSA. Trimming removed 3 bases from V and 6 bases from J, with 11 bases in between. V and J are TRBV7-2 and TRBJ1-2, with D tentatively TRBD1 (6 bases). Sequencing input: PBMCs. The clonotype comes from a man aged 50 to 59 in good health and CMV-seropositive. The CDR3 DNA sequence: TGTGCCAGCAGCTTTGCGAACAGGGATGGCTACACCTTC. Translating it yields CASSFANRDGYTF.